This T cell receptor (beta chain) was observed in a study of T cells after yellow fever vaccination. A 5'RACE template-switching step, the method used to make TCR cDNA, added a universal primer site and UMIs. In TCRdb, the 5' RACE reads were re-called with MiXCR into one record per CDR3 protein. The sample consists of 300,000 to 400,000 distinct CDR3 sequences, 8.7% of them appearing once. Details on this clonotype: The antigen is unknown.

Overall study results and limits: Once the booster was given, most primary-vaccination clones reappeared, at more than 95% for CD4 and around 90% for CD8. Repertoires obtained by FACS sorting could include abundant clonotypes that entered as contaminants from the bulk population.

This material consisted of PBMCs, taken on the day of the first yellow fever vaccination. The source is a man between 18 and 29 years old who received the YFV17D yellow fever vaccine.

This CDR3 is CASIHGSYNSPLHF. Written as DNA, the CDR3 is TGTGCCAGCATCCACGGTTCCTATAATTCACCCCTCCACTTT. The genes are TRBV28 and TRBJ1-6, with D unclear. Germline values: CDR1 MDHEN, CDR2 SYDVKM. V dropped 7 bases and J dropped 1 base, with 8 bases sitting between them. This CDR3 has 14 amino acids.